This T cell receptor (beta chain) came from a study of CD8 T cells in ankylosing spondylitis. TCRdb re-called the 5' RACE reads with MiXCR, one entry per CDR3 protein. The sample records under 300,000 distinct CDR3 sequences, 15% to 20% being singletons. This clonotype has at least ten counts. The origin of this receptor is a male donor with ankylosing spondylitis or in good health (not recorded which). The source material was blood, either unsorted or a sorted T cell fraction (not recorded which).

The CDR3 coding sequence is TGCAGTGCCGACGGATCGAACACCGGGGAGCTGTTTTTT. Its protein product is CSADGSNTGELFF. J is TRBJ2-2 and V is TRBV20-1; D is uncertain. Germline V CDR1 and CDR2: DFQATT, SNEGSKA (reference sequence). V was clipped by 6 bases and J by 0 bases, with 8 bases between them. The CDR3 spans 13 residues.